The present T cell receptor (beta chain) was sequenced within a study of T-cell reconstitution after alpha-beta-depleted transplantation in children. For TCRbeta, the library was prepared with unique molecular identifiers. TCRdb called the PCR reads again in MiXCR, with one record for every CDR3 protein. The table lists hundreds of thousands of distinct CDR3 sequences, 9.5% to 15% of them singletons. Trimming removed 5 bases from V and 9 bases from J, with 16 bases in between. The CDR3 runs to 13 residues. Germline V gives CDR1 SGHNT, CDR2 YYREEE (reference sequence). This chain links TRBV5-4 with TRBJ2-3, with D perhaps given as TRBD1 or TRBD2 (5 bases each). The sequence derives from a human donor who donated a stem cell graft to a child with combined immunodeficiency. Sequencing used PBMCs from the stem cell graft donor, obtained from the stem cell graft. Written as DNA, the CDR3 is TGTGCCAGCAGACTTCCAGCCCGGGACACGCAGTATTTT. As protein: CASRLPARDTQYF.